These 22 T cell receptor beta chains share one sample of origin, sequenced in a study of blood T cell repertoires in COVID-19. This table comes from immunoSEQ multiplex PCR, and its TCRdb copy is limited to in-frame clones, with some not included. The sample includes 110,000 or so clones, roughly 90% seen only once; the top ten take 6.5% to 8.5%. Sequenced material: peripheral blood. These receptors originate from a human donor in a cohort sampled during active COVID-19.

As concerns this clone: The junction shows a germline mismatch at one end, possibly a read error. This chain joins TRBV5-1 and TRBJ2-1; 8 nucleotides agree with TRBD1. CDR1 is SGHRS, CDR2 YFSETQ, per germline. This CDR3 has 15 amino acids. In DNA form, the CDR3 reads TGCGCCAGCAGCCCAGGACAGGGCTCCCACAATGAGCAGTTCTTC. Translation gives CASSPGQGSHNEQFF.

The chain couples TRBV11-2 to TRBJ1-1; 7 bases fit TRBD1. Germline CDR1 and CDR2: SGHAT and FQNNGV. The length of the CDR3 is 18 residues. The ends lost 5 bases at V and 0 bases at J; junction bases unmatched: 15. The CDR3 DNA sequence: TGTGCCAGCAGCCACCAGTTACAGGGGCTGAGGATGAACACTGAAGCTTTCTTT. Amino acid sequence: CASSHQLQGLRMNTEAFF.

This clone appeared once. J is TRBJ1-3 and V is TRBV20-1; perhaps TRBD1 as D (5 bases). Germline V lookup: CDR1 DFQATT, CDR2 SNEGSKA (reference sequence). The CDR3 runs to 16 residues. Trimming pared 3 bases from V and 0 bases from J, leaving 15 bases between. The DNA for the CDR3 is TGCAGTGCTAGTGGCCAGGGTATGGGCTCTGGAAACACCATATATTTT. Amino acid sequence: CSASGQGMGSGNTIYF.

The chain joins TRBV11-3 to TRBJ2-7, with 9 nucleotides matching TRBD1. V gave up 5 bases and J gave up 6 bases; unmatched junction bases: 8. This CDR3 contains 14 residues. CDR1 and CDR2 (germline): SGHNT, YENEEA. CDR3 in amino acids: CASSTRDRVGEQYF. In DNA, the CDR3 is TGTGCCAGCAGCACCCGGGACAGGGTGGGCGAGCAGTACTTC.

This chain uses TRBV7-9 with TRBJ2-7, with D possibly being TRBD2 (5 bases). CDR3 length: 16 amino acids. Germline V gene lookup returns CDR1 SEHNR and CDR2 FQNEAQ (reference sequence). V lost 1 base to trimming and J lost 0 bases, with 13 bases between them. CDR3 loop: CASSLGSGVVSYEQYF. The CDR3 DNA reads as TGTGCCAGCAGCTTAGGGTCCGGGGTTGTCTCCTACGAGCAGTACTTC.

V gene TRBV15 combines with J gene TRBJ2-3, with a possible D match to TRBD1 (6 bases). The CDR3 spans 16 residues. Germline loops: CDR1 LNHNV, CDR2 YYDKDF (reference sequence). Trimming removed 0 bases at V and 2 bases at J, with 12 bases between. The CDR3 sequence: CATSRDGGIATDTQYF. The CDR3 DNA reads TGTGCCACCAGCAGAGATGGGGGCATTGCCACAGATACGCAGTATTTT.

The chain carries TRBV5-1 and TRBJ1-2; D unresolved. The CDR3 has 14 amino acids. Trimming took 0 bases from V and 6 from J, leaving 12 bases between them. Per germline, CDR1 SGHRS and CDR2 YFSETQ. The CDR3 loop is CASSLAGVGNGYTF. The CDR3 DNA is TGCGCCAGCAGCTTGGCGGGTGTCGGGAATGGCTACACCTTC.

The rearrangement uses TRBV6-5 and TRBJ1-1; the D gene is possibly TRBD1 (5 bases). Trimming took off 5 bases at V and 5 bases at J, with 15 bases between the two ends. Germline lookup yields CDR1 MNHEY and CDR2 SVGAGI. This CDR3 region has 14 residues. The CDR3 nucleotides read TGTGCCAGCAGTCGCCCCCTGGGGCAAACTGAAGCTTTCTTT. Protein sequence: CASSRPLGQTEAFF.

The rearrangement links TRBV7-3 to TRBJ2-1, with D hard to call. The germline V gene has CDR1 SGHTA and CDR2 FQGTGA. The ends were cut back, 0 bases at V and 9 bases at J, with 12 bases in the middle. The CDR3 is made up of 14 amino acids. The CDR3, as DNA: TGTGCCAGCAGCTTAACCCCCACTGTTGGTGAGCAGTTCTTC. Encoded protein: CASSLTPTVGEQFF.

CDR3: CASSEYNRVGYTF. CDR3 bases: TGTGCCAGCAGTGAATACAACAGGGTTGGCTACACCTTC. The chain couples TRBV25-1 to TRBJ1-2; a possible D gene is TRBD1 (6 bases). This CDR3 comprises 13 residues. The V end was cut by 0 bases, the J end by 7 bases, with 9 bases between. Per the germline V gene, CDR1 is MGHDK and CDR2 is SYGVNS.

The V gene is TRBV15, the J gene TRBJ2-4; maybe TRBD2 (6 bases). The germline V gene encodes CDR1 LNHNV and CDR2 YYDKDF (reference sequence). This CDR3 has 15 amino acids. Trimming removed 8 bases at V and 0 bases at J, with 14 bases between. CDR3 bases: TGTGCCACCGGGGGGATAGGGCCAGCCAAAAACATTCAGTACTTC. Translation gives CATGGIGPAKNIQYF.

The V and J genes are TRBV6-5 and TRBJ2-3; no firm D call. Trimming shortened V by 4 bases and J by 1 base, and 9 bases separated the two germline ends. The CDR3 totals 14 residues. Germline V gene sequence: CDR1 MNHEY, CDR2 SVGAGI. The CDR3: CASSSRSGTDTQYF. The CDR3 region has the DNA TGTGCCAGCAGTTCCAGATCTGGCACAGATACGCAGTATTTT.

The chain couples TRBV19 to TRBJ2-5; D possibly corresponds to TRBD2 (6 bases). Germline CDR1 and CDR2: LNHDA and SQIVND (reference sequence). This CDR3 has 11 residues. The V end lost 6 bases, the J end lost 7 bases, and 9 bases lay between the germline ends. CDR3 nucleotide sequence: TGTGCCAGTAGGCGGGGTGGGACCCAGTACTTC. It encodes CASRRGGTQYF.

The chain couples TRBV5-1 to TRBJ2-7; 9 bases line up with TRBD2. This CDR3 is 16 amino acids long. The V gene end was trimmed by 3 bases and the J gene end by 3 bases; junction bases not matched to a gene: 10. CDR1 and CDR2 (germline): SGHRS, YFSETQ. CDR3 amino acids: CASSWARREGGYEQYF. Here the CDR3 DNA reads TGCGCCAGCAGCTGGGCTCGGCGGGAGGGGGGCTACGAGCAGTACTTC.

V is TRBV7-9 and J is TRBJ1-5; TRBD1 matches 7 bases. With V trimmed by 5 bases and J by 0 bases, 4 bases remained unmatched. Germline CDR1 is SEHNR and CDR2 is FQNEAQ (reference sequence). The CDR3 runs 15 residues. This chain's CDR3 is CASSQGQFSNQPQHF. CDR3 nucleotide sequence: TGTGCCAGCAGCCAGGGACAGTTTAGCAATCAGCCCCAGCATTTT.

The V gene is TRBV2, the J gene TRBJ2-1; D is perhaps TRBD2 (6 bases). This CDR3 comprises 15 residues. In germline, CDR1 is SNHLY, CDR2 FYNNEI. Trimming cost V 6 bases and J 0 bases, with 12 bases left between them. This CDR3 is CASRVAESSYNEQFF. The CDR3 DNA is TGTGCCAGCAGGGTAGCGGAAAGCTCCTACAATGAGCAGTTCTTC.

This sequence joins TRBV5-5 and TRBJ2-1, with D unresolved. Germline values: CDR1 SGHKS, CDR2 YYEKEE (reference sequence). The CDR3 consists of 12 residues. V shed 0 bases and J shed 10 bases, with 8 bases lying between them. The CDR3 spells CASSLVPVEQFF. The CDR3 nucleotides are TGTGCCAGCAGCTTGGTACCGGTGGAGCAGTTCTTC. Using reference TRBV5-5 and TRBJ2-1 for the parts outside the CDR3, the full variable domain is DAGVTQSPTHLIKTRGQQVTLRCSPISGHKSVSWYQQVLGQGPQFIFQYYEKEERGRGNFPDRFSARQFPNYSSELNVNALLLGDSALYLCASSLVPVEQFFGPGTRLTVL.

The CDR3 spells CASSWTGFRGGYTF. The CDR3 region has the DNA TGTGCCAGCAGCTGGACAGGTTTTAGAGGAGGCTACACCTTC. V usage is TRBV11-2 and J usage is TRBJ1-2; 7 bases are shared with TRBD1. V shed 4 bases and J 8 bases; nucleotides not matched to a gene: 10. CDR3 length: 14 residues. CDR1 is SGHAT, CDR2 FQNNGV, per germline.

CDR3 in DNA: TGTGCCAGCAGCCTCAGGGGACTAGCGGGGGCGGAGACCCAGTACTTC. Its translation: CASSLRGLAGAETQYF. The chain joins TRBV9 to TRBJ2-5; TRBD2 matches 14 bases. CDR3 size: 16 residues. Germline V gene sequence: CDR1 SGDLS, CDR2 YYNGEE. The J segment lost 5 bases and the V segment lost 4 bases, leaving 7 bases of the junction unmatched.

This chain uses TRBV27 with TRBJ1-3, with TRBD1 as a possible D gene (6 bases). Trimming cost V 6 bases and J 4 bases, with 16 bases left between them. The CDR3 sequence is 15 residues long. The germline gives CDR1 MNHEY, CDR2 SMNVEV (reference sequence). The CDR3 here is CASSSGTSNGNTIYF. The CDR3 DNA reads TGTGCCAGCAGCTCCGGGACATCGAACGGAAACACCATATATTTT.

The rearrangement uses TRBV6-5 and TRBJ2-5; 14 nucleotides agree with TRBD2. Germline trimming cut 6 bases from V and 5 bases from J; bases unmatched to any gene: 5. The length of the CDR3 is 15 residues. CDR1 is MNHEY, CDR2 SVGAGI, per germline. This CDR3 is CASRSGLAGGETQYF. CDR3 DNA sequence: TGTGCCAGCAGATCAGGACTAGCGGGGGGTGAGACCCAGTACTTC.

The chain carries TRBV5-5 and TRBJ1-5; 8 bases map to TRBD1. After removal of 7 bases from V and 5 bases from J, the junction contained 8 bases not matched to a gene. The germline gives CDR1 SGHKS, CDR2 YYEKEE (reference sequence). This CDR3 is built from 14 residues. The CDR3 is CASSLQGGDQPQHF. The CDR3 DNA follows: TGTGCCAGCTCATTACAGGGGGGGGATCAGCCCCAGCATTTT.